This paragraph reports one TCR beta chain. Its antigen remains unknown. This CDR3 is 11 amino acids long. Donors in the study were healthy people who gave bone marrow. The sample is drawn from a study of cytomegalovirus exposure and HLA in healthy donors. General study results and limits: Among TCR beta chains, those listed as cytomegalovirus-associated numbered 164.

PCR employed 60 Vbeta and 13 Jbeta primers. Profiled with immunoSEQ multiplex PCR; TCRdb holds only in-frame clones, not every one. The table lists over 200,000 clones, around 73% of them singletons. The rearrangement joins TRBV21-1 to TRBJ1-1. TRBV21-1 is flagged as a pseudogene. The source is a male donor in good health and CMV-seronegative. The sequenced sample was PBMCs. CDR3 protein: CAAGLVTEAFF. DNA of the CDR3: TGTGCCGCGGGGCTAGTCACTGAAGCTTTCTTT.